The next 32 T cell receptor beta chains were all read from a single sample in a study of OX40 agonist ivuxolimab in advanced cancers. Clones were sequenced by immunoSEQ multiplex PCR, and TCRdb holds only the in-frame ones, with some missing. The sample carries 80,000 to 95,000 clones, roughly 91% recorded once. Sequences were derived from CD4+ or CD8+ T cells sorted from blood, sampled in a trial of the OX40 agonist ivuxolimab. Receptors were obtained from an adult with an advanced solid tumor such as melanoma, head and neck, liver or kidney cancer.

The chain recombines TRBV28 with TRBJ2-3; possible D gene TRBD1, 6 bases. This CDR3 is built from 14 residues. The germline V gene has CDR1 MDHEN and CDR2 SYDVKM. V was cut by 5 bases and J by 6 bases, with 15 bases left in between. The CDR3 sequence is CASSPGHLGDTQYF. The CDR3 DNA reads TGTGCCAGCAGTCCGGGACACCTCGGGGATACGCAGTATTTT.

The chain combines TRBV5-1 with TRBJ1-3; D might be TRBD1 (5 bases). Trimming stripped 3 bases from V and 0 bases from J, with 13 bases between. CDR1 is SGHRS and CDR2 is YFSETQ in the germline V gene. The CDR3 loop spans 16 amino acids. DNA for the CDR3: TGCGCCAGCAGCTCCGGGGCGCCATTCTCTGGAAACACCATATATTTT. Translated, it gives CASSSGAPFSGNTIYF.

The rearrangement links TRBV5-1 to TRBJ2-5; 9 bases are shared with TRBD2. The germline V gene encodes CDR1 SGHRS and CDR2 YFSETQ. The CDR3 totals 18 residues. Unmatched junction bases numbered 16, after V lost 4 bases and J lost 3 bases. CDR3 DNA: TGCGCCAGCAGCCCTGGGGTGGCTAGCGGGACTAGGAAAGAGACCCAGTACTTC. Amino acids: CASSPGVASGTRKETQYF.

The rearrangement links TRBV5-6 to TRBJ1-2; D might be TRBD1 (5 bases). Trimming took 6 bases from V and 0 from J, leaving 18 bases between them. CDR3 length equals 16 residues. Germline-derived CDR1 and CDR2 are SGHDT and YYEEEE. The CDR3 protein is CASTRRGGLANYGYTF. CDR3 bases: TGTGCCAGCACCCGTAGGGGCGGATTAGCTAACTATGGCTACACCTTC.

The rearrangement uses TRBV6-5 and TRBJ1-2; 9 nucleotides agree with TRBD1. Per the germline V gene, CDR1 is MNHEY and CDR2 is SVGAGI. The CDR3 contains 13 residues. V dropped 6 bases and J dropped 7; count of bases not matched to a gene: 6. The CDR3: CASSAGTGSGYTF. CDR3 nucleotide sequence: TGTGCCAGCAGCGCGGGGACAGGGTCTGGCTACACCTTC.

This sequence joins TRBV5-7 and TRBJ1-2; TRBD1 matches 7 bases. TRBV5-7 is assigned to the ORF class and has an uncertain function. J was trimmed by 8 bases and V by 3 bases; bases with no gene match: 10. This CDR3 comprises 14 residues. In DNA, the CDR3 is TGTGCCAGCAGCTCAGAAGACAGGGCGGACGGCTACACCTTC. Its translation: CASSSEDRADGYTF.

The rearrangement links TRBV30 to TRBJ2-5; TRBD2 aligns across 10 bases. Germline CDR1 GTSNPN, CDR2 SVGIG (reference sequence). CDR3 length: 15 amino acids. V lost 2 bases and J lost 1; bases outside the gene matches: 4. The CDR3 spells CAWSKREGLQETQYF. The CDR3 DNA is TGTGCCTGGAGTAAGCGGGAGGGCCTCCAAGAGACCCAGTACTTC.

Here the CDR3 DNA reads TGTGCCTGGAGTGCCCCCTCCGATACGCAGTATTTT. Amino acid sequence: CAWSAPSDTQYF. The V and J genes are TRBV30 and TRBJ2-3; D gene unclear. V was shortened by 1 base and J by 6 bases, with 8 bases between the two germline ends. The CDR3 runs 12 residues. In germline, CDR1 is GTSNPN, CDR2 SVGIG (reference sequence).

The rearrangement joins TRBV5-1 to TRBJ2-6; no reliable D call. This CDR3 comprises 15 residues. V was shortened by 0 bases and J by 1 base, with 5 bases between the two germline ends. Germline V gene sequence: CDR1 SGHRS, CDR2 YFSETQ. The CDR3 is CASSLDPSGANVLTF. CDR3 nucleotide sequence: TGCGCCAGCAGCTTGGACCCTTCTGGGGCCAACGTCCTGACTTTC.

The DNA of the CDR3 is TGCGCCAGCAGCTTGGGTCCGGGGGTGGCAGATACGCAGTATTTT. Encoded protein: CASSLGPGVADTQYF. V is TRBV5-1 and J is TRBJ2-3; D possibly corresponds to TRBD2 (6 bases). The germline gives CDR1 SGHRS, CDR2 YFSETQ. Trimming stripped 0 bases from V and 4 bases from J, with 12 bases between. The CDR3 spans 15 residues. The full variable domain, in which reference TRBV5-1 and TRBJ2-3 provide the parts outside the CDR3, is KAGVTQTPRYLIKTRGQQVTLSCSPISGHRSVSWYQQTPGQGLQFLFEYFSETQRNKGNFPGRFSGRQFSNSRSEMNVSTLELGDSALYLCASSLGPGVADTQYFGPGTRLTVL.

The V gene is TRBV27, the J gene TRBJ2-5, with D perhaps given as TRBD1 or TRBD2 (7 bases each). CDR3 size: 15 residues. Trimming took off 5 bases at V and 5 bases at J, with 18 bases between the two ends. The germline CDR1 and CDR2 sequences are MNHEY and SMNVEV (reference sequence). The CDR3 is CASSLHRGSGETQYF. CDR3 nucleotides: TGTGCCAGCAGTCTCCACAGGGGTAGCGGGGAGACCCAGTACTTC.

The genes are TRBV27 and TRBJ2-2; 10 bases agree with TRBD2. This CDR3 region has 15 residues. CDR1 and CDR2 (germline): MNHEY, SMNVEV (reference sequence). V lost 6 bases to trimming and J lost 5 bases; unmatched junction nucleotides: 6. CDR3 sequence (DNA): TGTGCCAGCAGGTCCGGGACTAGCGTTACCGGGGAGCTGTTTTTT. Translating it yields CASRSGTSVTGELFF.

This clone appeared a few times. This chain links TRBV5-1 with TRBJ2-5, with 7 bases lining up with TRBD2. CDR3 length: 16 residues. Germline CDR1 and CDR2: SGHRS and YFSETQ. J gave up 5 bases and V 0 bases, and 10 bases lay outside the gene matches. The CDR3 spells CASSLVGGRADETQYF. CDR3 DNA sequence: TGCGCCAGCAGCTTGGTTGGAGGGAGGGCCGATGAGACCCAGTACTTC.

This chain uses TRBV30 with TRBJ1-2, with 7 bases aligning to TRBD1. V lost 3 bases and J lost 1; bases outside the gene matches: 5. The CDR3 is 14 residues long. Per germline, CDR1 GTSNPN and CDR2 SVGIG (reference sequence). The CDR3 nucleotides read TGTGCCTGGAGAAGGGGACAGAATAACTATGGCTACACCTTC. Residues: CAWRRGQNNYGYTF.

The chain joins TRBV5-1 to TRBJ2-1; 8 nucleotides agree with TRBD2. The ends lost 2 bases at V and 6 bases at J; junction bases unmatched: 4. Germline V gene sequence: CDR1 SGHRS, CDR2 YFSETQ. This CDR3 comprises 14 residues. The CDR3: CASSLLAESNEQFF. Here the CDR3 DNA reads TGCGCCAGCAGCTTACTAGCGGAGAGCAATGAGCAGTTCTTC.

This clone has a handful of counts. The J gene is TRBJ1-1, the V gene TRBV5-1; D gene ambiguous. V shed 2 bases and J shed 1 base, with 6 bases lying between them. The germline V gene encodes CDR1 SGHRS and CDR2 YFSETQ. The CDR3 has 13 amino acids. CDR3 in amino acids: CASSLIPNTEAFF. The CDR3 DNA follows: TGCGCCAGCAGCTTAATACCGAACACTGAAGCTTTCTTT.

This chain uses TRBV27 with TRBJ1-1; D is possibly TRBD1 (5 bases). Per germline, CDR1 MNHEY and CDR2 SMNVEV (reference sequence). The CDR3 spans 13 residues. Trimming pared 3 bases from V and 6 bases from J, leaving 11 bases between. The CDR3 protein is CASSFRVGPEAFF. As DNA, the CDR3 is TGTGCCAGCAGTTTCAGGGTGGGCCCTGAAGCTTTCTTT.

The V call is TRBV7-2, the J call TRBJ2-7; unclear D gene. The CDR3 covers 11 residues. CDR1 SGHTA and CDR2 FQGNSA come from the germline V gene. Trimming cost V 0 bases and J 7 bases, with 4 bases left between them. CDR3 sequence: CASSLALEQYF. CDR3 DNA: TGTGCCAGCAGCTTAGCCCTAGAGCAGTACTTC.

The gene calls are TRBV28 and TRBJ2-5, with 11 bases identical to TRBD2. The DNA end is a closer match to TRBJ2-7, so the J assignment may be wrong. CDR1 and CDR2 (germline): MDHEN, SYDVKM. CDR3 length: 14 residues. Here the CDR3 DNA reads TGTGCCAGCAGTGGAACTAGCGGGAGCTACGAGCAGTACTTC. Translating it yields CASSGTSGSYEQYF.

The V call is TRBV4-3, the J call TRBJ2-2; 9 nucleotides align to TRBD1. V trimming: 3 bases; J trimming: 1 base; junction bases outside the gene matches: 3. Germline-derived CDR1 and CDR2 are LGHNA and YSLEER. This CDR3 contains 16 residues. CDR3 in amino acids: CASSQDRGLNTGELFF. CDR3 in DNA: TGCGCCAGCAGCCAGGACAGGGGCTTGAACACCGGGGAGCTGTTTTTT.

V gene TRBV2 combines with J gene TRBJ2-3; 11 nucleotides agree with TRBD1. Germline assignment: CDR1 SNHLY and CDR2 FYNNEI. This CDR3 is 15 amino acids long. V gave up 6 bases and J gave up 2 bases; unmatched junction bases: 4. CDR3 in DNA: TGTGCCAGCAGAGGACAGGGGGCATTCACAGATACGCAGTATTTT. It codes for CASRGQGAFTDTQYF.

V usage is TRBV14 and J usage is TRBJ2-5, with D possibly TRBD1 on 6 matching bases. The CDR3 is made up of 14 amino acids. In germline, CDR1 is SGHDN, CDR2 FVKESK. V was cut by 3 bases and J by 1 base, with 9 bases left in between. The CDR3 region has the DNA TGTGCCAGCAGCCAGCAAGGGGGCCAAGAGACCCAGTACTTC. It specifies CASSQQGGQETQYF. Together with reference TRBV14 and TRBJ2-5, the CDR3 gives the full variable domain: EAGVTQFPSHSVIEKGQTVTLRCDPISGHDNLYWYRRVMGKEIKFLLHFVKESKQDESGMPNNRFLAERTGGTYSTLKVQPAELEDSGVYFCASSQQGGQETQYFGPGTRLLVL.

This clone was observed a single time. J is TRBJ2-7 and V is TRBV5-1, with D maybe TRBD1 (5 bases). V lost 3 bases to trimming and J lost 0 bases, with 10 bases between them. The CDR3 length is 14 residues. Germline V gene sequence: CDR1 SGHRS, CDR2 YFSETQ. The DNA of the CDR3 is TGCGCCAGCAGCTCCGACAGAAGCTCCTACGAGCAGTACTTC. Amino acids: CASSSDRSSYEQYF.

V gene TRBV5-1 combines with J gene TRBJ2-5; the match to TRBD2 covers 7 bases. Germline-derived CDR1 and CDR2 are SGHRS and YFSETQ. The trim removed 4 bases at V and 0 bases at J, leaving 0 bases unmatched. This CDR3 comprises 13 residues. Written as DNA, the CDR3 is TGCGCCAGCAGCGGGGGGGACCAAGAGACCCAGTACTTC. This gives the protein CASSGGDQETQYF. The full variable domain, rest sourced from reference TRBV5-1 and TRBJ2-5, is KAGVTQTPRYLIKTRGQQVTLSCSPISGHRSVSWYQQTPGQGLQFLFEYFSETQRNKGNFPGRFSGRQFSNSRSEMNVSTLELGDSALYLCASSGGDQETQYFGPGTRLLVL.

The V gene is TRBV23-1, the J gene TRBJ2-7, with unresolved D. TRBV23-1 counts as an open reading frame of uncertain function. The V gene lost 1 base and the J gene lost 3 bases, with 16 bases spanning the gap. The CDR3 extends over 16 amino acids. The CDR3 loop is CASSQFHRQYLYEQYF. CDR3 DNA: TGCGCCAGCAGTCAATTTCATCGGCAGTACCTCTACGAGCAGTACTTC.

The chain recombines TRBV19 with TRBJ1-5; TRBD1 matches 7 bases. CDR1 is LNHDA, CDR2 SQIVND, per germline (reference sequence). Trimming at V came to 6 bases and at J to 1 base, leaving 6 bases not matched to a gene. The length of the CDR3 is 15 residues. The CDR3: CASSTTGVSNQPQHF. The CDR3 DNA reads TGTGCCAGTAGCACTACAGGGGTCAGCAATCAGCCCCAGCATTTT.

The V call is TRBV7-9, the J call TRBJ1-6, with 8 nucleotides matching TRBD1. This CDR3 contains 14 residues. Looked up from germline, CDR1 is SEHNR and CDR2 is FQNEAQ (reference sequence). V dropped 6 bases and J dropped 9; count of bases not matched to a gene: 7. Written as DNA, the CDR3 is TGTGCCAGCAGTTATACAGGGGGGGGTTCACCCCTCCACTTT. Amino acids: CASSYTGGGSPLHF.

The J gene is TRBJ1-5, the V gene TRBV27; D remains ambiguous. In germline, CDR1 is MNHEY, CDR2 SMNVEV (reference sequence). V was pared by 6 bases and J by 3 bases, with 15 bases between. The CDR3 spans 15 residues. The CDR3 loop is CASSPWGGPNQPQHF. CDR3 in DNA: TGTGCCAGCAGCCCGTGGGGAGGGCCCAATCAGCCCCAGCATTTT.

This chain uses TRBV7-2 with TRBJ1-2, with D unresolved. The CDR3 covers 14 residues. Germline lookup yields CDR1 SGHTA and CDR2 FQGNSA. Trimming took 1 base from V and 5 from J, leaving 11 bases between them. DNA of the CDR3: TGTGCCAGCAGCTTAGGTGGGGTTTCATATGGCTACACCTTC. Translated: CASSLGGVSYGYTF.

The rearrangement joins TRBV29-1 to TRBJ2-7; 8 positions match TRBD2. CDR1 is SQVTM, CDR2 ANQGSEA, per germline. V shed 3 bases and J 0 bases; nucleotides not matched to a gene: 4. The CDR3 is 14 amino acids. The CDR3, as DNA: TGCAGCGTTGAGTCCCGGGGGGGCTCCTACGAGCAGTACTTC. This sequence encodes CSVESRGGSYEQYF.

The V call is TRBV28, the J call TRBJ1-2; 10 positions agree with TRBD1. V shed 7 bases, J shed 4 bases, and the junction held 6 bases outside the gene matches. There are 14 residues in the CDR3. The V gene's germline CDR1 is MDHEN and CDR2 SYDVKM. As DNA, the CDR3 is TGTGCCAGCACCACGACAGGGGGCTTCTATGGCTACACCTTC. As protein: CASTTTGGFYGYTF.

The chain employs TRBV7-9 and TRBJ2-7; TRBD2 agrees at 10 bases. This CDR3 is built from 17 residues. Trimming took 0 bases from V and 3 from J; bases not matched to a gene: 8. Per the germline V gene, CDR1 is SEHNR and CDR2 is FQNEAQ (reference sequence). The CDR3 here is CASSLARAGGPGYEQYF. CDR3 nucleotides: TGTGCCAGCAGCTTAGCTCGAGCGGGAGGGCCGGGCTACGAGCAGTACTTC.